This T cell receptor (beta chain) was sequenced for a study of OX40 agonist ivuxolimab in advanced cancers. About the research overall: Prior checkpoint blockade (anti-PD-1, anti-PD-L1 or anti-CTLA-4) was permitted; around 37% had it. The study reported partial responses in three patients: one hepatocellular carcinoma, two cutaneous melanoma.

Assay used: immunoSEQ multiplex PCR; TCRdb lists only in-frame clones, some missing. The table lists about 26,000 clones, around four fifths of them singletons. This CDR3 region has 14 residues. Trimming removed 6 bases from V and 2 bases from J, with 11 bases in between. CDR1 is MDHEN, CDR2 SYDVKM, per germline. This sequence originates from an adult with an advanced solid tumor such as melanoma, head and neck, liver or kidney cancer. The chain has TRBV28 and TRBJ2-1; D unclear. The sequences come from CD4+ or CD8+ T cells sorted from blood, collected in a trial of the OX40 agonist ivuxolimab. CDR3 residues: CASRFSSPYNEQFF. The CDR3 bases are TGTGCCAGCAGATTCTCGTCCCCCTACAATGAGCAGTTCTTC.